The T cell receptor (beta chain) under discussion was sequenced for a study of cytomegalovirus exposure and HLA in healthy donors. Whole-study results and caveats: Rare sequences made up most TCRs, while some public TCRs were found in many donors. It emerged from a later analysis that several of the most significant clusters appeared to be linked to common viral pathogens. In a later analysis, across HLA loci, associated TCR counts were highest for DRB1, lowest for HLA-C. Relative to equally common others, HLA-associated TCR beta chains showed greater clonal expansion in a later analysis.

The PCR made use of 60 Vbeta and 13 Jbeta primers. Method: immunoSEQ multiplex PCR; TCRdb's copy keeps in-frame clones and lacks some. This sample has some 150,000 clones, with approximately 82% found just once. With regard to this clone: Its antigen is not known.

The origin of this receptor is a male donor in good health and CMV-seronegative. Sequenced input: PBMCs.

In nucleotides, the CDR3 is TGTGCCAGCAGCCTGGACAGGGGGCAAGGCGGGGAGCTGTTTTTT. Protein: CASSLDRGQGGELFF. This rearrangement joins TRBV7-9 to TRBJ2-2; 11 nucleotides match TRBD1. CDR1 is SEHNR and CDR2 is FQNEAQ in the germline V gene (reference sequence). The junction had 6 bases not matched to a gene; V was cut back by 5 bases and J by 7 bases. CDR3 length: 15 residues. Full variable domain (remainder filled in from reference TRBV7-9 and TRBJ2-2): DTGVSQNPRHKITKRGQNVTFRCDPISEHNRLYWYRQTLGQGPEFLTYFQNEAQLEKSRLLSDRFSAERPKGSFSTLEIQRTEQGDSAMYLCASSLDRGQGGELFFGEGSRLTVL.